A single sample gave rise to the 17 T cell receptor beta chains below, sequenced in a study of blood T cell repertoires in COVID-19 (dated by TCRdb to 2019 to 2021). The library relied on the immunoSEQ multiplex PCR assay. TCRdb obtained this table from immuneACCESS and retained in-frame rearrangements with V and J assigned. These tables miss some clones; where compared with another copy, unresolved V genes account for less than half of the shortfall, and the remainder is unexplained. This sample comprises 90,000 or so clones, around 90% of them detected only once. Of the sample, roughly 4.5% falls within the top ten clones. The sample taken for sequencing was peripheral blood. Receptors were obtained from an elderly woman with active or convalescent COVID-19.

The chain has TRBV9 and TRBJ1-1, with 7 bases that match TRBD1. Germline V gene sequence: CDR1 SGDLS, CDR2 YYNGEE. Trimming removed 2 bases from V and 5 bases from J; junction bases left unmatched: 15. CDR3 size: 17 residues. The CDR3 reads CASSVGLRTGKGTEAFF. The CDR3 DNA follows: TGTGCCAGCAGCGTGGGACTTCGGACAGGTAAGGGGACTGAAGCTTTCTTT.

The chain recombines TRBV2 with TRBJ1-5; 8 bases are shared with TRBD1. Looked up from germline, CDR1 is SNHLY and CDR2 is FYNNEI. CDR3 length: 14 amino acids. With 6 bases clipped from V and 5 bases from J, the junction kept 6 bases outside the gene matches. This chain's CDR3 is CASSGTGGDQPQHF. CDR3 sequence (DNA): TGTGCCAGCAGCGGGACAGGTGGGGATCAGCCCCAGCATTTT.

The chain employs TRBV11-2 and TRBJ2-4; 8 bases match TRBD2. V lost 2 bases and J lost 3; bases outside the gene matches: 12. In germline, CDR1 is SGHAT, CDR2 FQNNGV. The CDR3 is made up of 18 amino acids. The CDR3 reads CASSLRWREEWSKNIQYF. The CDR3 DNA reads TGTGCCAGCAGCTTAAGGTGGCGGGAGGAATGGAGCAAAAACATTCAGTACTTC.

The chain combines TRBV5-1 with TRBJ2-1, with TRBD2 matching 12 bases. V shed 0 bases, J shed 5 bases, and the junction held 9 bases outside the gene matches. The germline CDR1 and CDR2 sequences are SGHRS and YFSETQ. The CDR3 has 18 amino acids. The CDR3 nucleotides read TGCGCCAGCAGCTTGGGGGCTGGGACTAGCGGGCAAAACAATGAGCAGTTCTTC. This encodes CASSLGAGTSGQNNEQFF.

The chain has TRBV7-2 and TRBJ2-4, with D tentatively TRBD1 (6 bases). This CDR3 has 15 amino acids. Trimming pared 3 bases from V and 0 bases from J, leaving 9 bases between. CDR1 and CDR2 from the germline V gene are SGHTA and FQGNSA. The CDR3 protein is CASSFVQGAKNIQYF. As DNA, the CDR3 is TGTGCCAGCAGCTTCGTACAGGGAGCCAAAAACATTCAGTACTTC.

The chain uses TRBV2 and TRBJ2-1; D perhaps matches TRBD1 (6 bases). Germline V gives CDR1 SNHLY, CDR2 FYNNEI. Trimming pared 5 bases from V and 0 bases from J, leaving 11 bases between. The CDR3 has 15 amino acids. CDR3 in DNA: TGTGCCAGCAGTCCCGGGACAAACTCCTACAATGAGCAGTTCTTC. As protein: CASSPGTNSYNEQFF.

CDR3 residues: CASSGPGQGKDQPQHF. CDR3 in DNA: TGTGCCAGCAGCGGGCCGGGACAGGGTAAGGATCAGCCCCAGCATTTT. The gene calls are TRBV7-9 and TRBJ1-5, with 9 bases aligning to TRBD1. This CDR3 has 16 amino acids. From germline, CDR1 is SEHNR and CDR2 FQNEAQ (reference sequence). The junction had 10 bases not matched to a gene; V was cut back by 5 bases and J by 5 bases. The full variable domain, in which reference TRBV7-9 and TRBJ1-5 provide the parts outside the CDR3, is DTGVSQNPRHKITKRGQNVTFRCDPISEHNRLYWYRQTLGQGPEFLTYFQNEAQLEKSRLLSDRFSAERPKGSFSTLEIQRTEQGDSAMYLCASSGPGQGKDQPQHFGDGTRLSIL.

The CDR3 protein is CASGLKQETQYF. DNA for the CDR3: TGTGCCAGCGGACTGAAGCAAGAGACCCAGTACTTC. The chain has TRBV7-9 and TRBJ2-5, with a weak D call TRBD2 (5 bases). V lost 8 bases and J 2 bases, leaving 9 bases between the germline ends. The CDR3 runs 12 residues. CDR1 is SEHNR, CDR2 FQNEAQ, per germline (reference sequence).

This chain joins TRBV5-4 and TRBJ2-7; 7 bases are shared with TRBD1. Germline V gene sequence: CDR1 SGHNT, CDR2 YYREEE (reference sequence). The CDR3 is 13 amino acids. V was clipped by 3 bases and J by 3 bases; unmatched bases: 3. The chain's CDR3 is CASSSGQFYEQYF. The DNA for the CDR3 is TGTGCCAGCAGCTCGGGACAGTTCTACGAGCAGTACTTC.

The V call is TRBV6-5, the J call TRBJ1-1; possible D gene TRBD1, 5 bases. Per the germline V gene, CDR1 is MNHEY and CDR2 is SVGAGI. V was clipped by 2 bases and J by 4 bases, with 8 bases between them. This CDR3 region has 13 residues. The CDR3 is CASSYGGGTEAFF. For the CDR3, the DNA is TGTGCCAGCAGTTACGGGGGGGGCACTGAAGCTTTCTTT.

This sequence joins TRBV12-3 or TRBV12-4 and TRBJ1-2; possible D gene TRBD1, 6 bases. V lost 5 bases and J lost 5, with 12 bases in between. The CDR3 has 13 residues. The CDR3 DNA reads as TGTGCCAGCAGTCCGTCCACAGGGTATGGCTACACCTTC. This encodes CASSPSTGYGYTF.

The rearrangement joins TRBV6-5 to TRBJ1-2; tentative D call: TRBD1 (5 bases). V lost 6 bases and J 8 bases, leaving 19 bases between the germline ends. The germline gives CDR1 MNHEY, CDR2 SVGAGI. The CDR3 loop spans 14 amino acids. CDR3: CASSPRVGEDGYTF. CDR3 nucleotides: TGTGCCAGCAGCCCCCGGGTAGGGGAGGACGGCTACACCTTC.

The chain employs TRBV18 and TRBJ1-2; 9 bases match TRBD1. V lost 3 bases and J lost 6; bases outside the gene matches: 2. CDR1 and CDR2 from the germline V gene are KGHSH and LQKENI. This CDR3 spans 13 amino acids. CDR3 sequence: CASSPRQGDGYTF. Written as DNA, the CDR3 is TGTGCCAGCTCACCGCGACAGGGGGATGGCTACACCTTC.

The chain joins TRBV29-1 to TRBJ2-3; TRBD2 matches at 11 bases. V lost 5 bases, J lost 5 bases, and 6 bases stayed unmatched. The CDR3 spans 14 residues. The germline V gene has CDR1 SQVTM and CDR2 ANQGSEA. CDR3 in DNA: TGCAGCGTTTCGACTAGCGGGGAGGGAGATACGCAGTATTTT. As protein: CSVSTSGEGDTQYF.

The chain couples TRBV11-2 to TRBJ2-1; D perhaps matches TRBD2 (6 bases). Germline CDR1 and CDR2: SGHAT and FQNNGV. The CDR3 is made up of 17 amino acids. The V and J ends lost 5 bases and 0 bases respectively, with 17 bases between them. The CDR3 coding sequence is TGTGCCAGCAGCGCAGGCGGGGCGGGCAGCTCCTACAATGAGCAGTTCTTC. It codes for CASSAGGAGSSYNEQFF.

The genes are TRBV4-2 and TRBJ2-5, with 10 bases that match TRBD2. The germline CDR1 and CDR2 sequences are LGHNA and YNFKEQ. V was pared by 0 bases and J by 4 bases, with 5 bases of the junction left unmatched. This CDR3 has 16 residues. The CDR3 region is CASSQDFLAGVETQYF. In nucleotides, the CDR3 is TGTGCCAGCAGCCAAGACTTCCTAGCGGGAGTAGAGACCCAGTACTTC.

The V call is TRBV6-6, the J call TRBJ1-1; D is undetermined. The CDR3 covers 11 residues. V was clipped by 8 bases and J by 2 bases, with 6 bases between them. CDR1 MNHNY and CDR2 SVGAGI come from the germline V gene (reference sequence). CDR3 in amino acids: CASGRNTEAFF. CDR3 sequence (DNA): TGTGCCAGCGGGCGCAACACTGAAGCTTTCTTT.